This is a list of T cell receptor beta chains from one sample in a study of T cells expressing NK-cell markers. For each CDR3 protein, TCRdb gives one entry from its re-call of the 5' RACE reads, without DNA. The table counts about 140,000 distinct CDR3 sequences; 10% to 15% lies in the top ten. Sequencing was performed on blood T cells: a sorted CD56 or NKG2C T cell subset, CD4+ or CD8+ T cells, or bulk PBMC T cells (not recorded which). The source is a man younger than 35 in good health. Each CDR3 is given with its conserved first and last residue.

v_call	j_call	cdr3_length	cdr3_aa
TRBV7-9	TRBJ1-2	14	CASSPTLWGSGYTF
TRBV27	TRBJ2-1	15	CASSTSGRAIDEQFF
TRBV12-3/TRBV12-4	TRBJ1-1	11	CASGGGWEAFF
TRBV20-1	TRBJ2-1	11	CSARTGIEQFF
TRBV27	TRBJ2-7	13	CASSLWLAHEQYF
TRBV7-9	TRBJ2-1	13	CASSGLTGNEQFF
TRBV11-2	TRBJ2-1	14	CASSQLAHYNEQFF
TRBV15	TRBJ2-1	20	CATSRDKVGTSGYTYNEQFF
TRBV27	TRBJ2-1	16	CASSLRVGSGIDEQFF
TRBV12-3/TRBV12-4	TRBJ2-1	14	CASSLESSVHEQFF
TRBV29-1	TRBJ1-2	13	CSVAPGQTYGYTF
TRBV7-2	TRBJ2-2	13	CASSLNPKWELFF
TRBV21-1	TRBJ2-6	17	CASSHRDGRSGANVLTF
TRBV12-3/TRBV12-4	TRBJ1-1	12	CASSPDRVEAFF
TRBV29-1	TRBJ2-7	14	CSVEGTSGSYEQYF
TRBV29-1	TRBJ2-5	12	CSVMRGEETQYF
TRBV6-1	TRBJ2-1	14	CASRPRDRVLEQFF
TRBV5-1	TRBJ2-7	14	CASSLVPESYEQYF
TRBV7-9	TRBJ2-1	13	CASSSGTGYEQFF
TRBV19	TRBJ1-5	16	CASSIKGDGRHQPQHF
TRBV14	TRBJ2-2	18	CASSRVNAGVANTGELFF
TRBV4-3	TRBJ2-3	14	CASSQGHDTDTQYF
TRBV12-3/TRBV12-4	TRBJ2-5	16	CASSSIQTLGLETQYF
TRBV29-1	TRBJ2-7	13	CSVDGDRVHEQYF
TRBV12-3/TRBV12-4	TRBJ2-5	15	CASGTSTGWQETQYF
TRBV29-1	TRBJ2-1	15	CSVVSEWTSYNEQFF
TRBV15	TRBJ2-1	13	CATSRVVEGEQFF
TRBV19	TRBJ2-7	16	CASSPDRDGLPYEQYF
TRBV29-1	TRBJ2-5	13	CSVEAGGPETQYF
TRBV18	TRBJ1-2	15	CASLGQAPSGYGYTF
TRBV27	TRBJ2-7	14	CASSSRDRIYEQYF
TRBV7-9	TRBJ2-1	14	CASTKEAAYNEQFF
TRBV12-3/TRBV12-4	TRBJ1-5	12	CASTGFNQPQHF
TRBV4-1	TRBJ1-2	14	CASSPFNSMDGYTF
TRBV29-1	TRBJ2-1	16	CSVVSAVAGVVNEQFF
TRBV29-1	TRBJ1-1	12	CSVEEGSGEAFF
TRBV7-9	TRBJ1-1	16	CASSLDPPGMNTEAFF
TRBV7-9	TRBJ2-7	15	CASSLGQGVAYEQYF
TRBV12-3/TRBV12-4	TRBJ2-3	14	CASSLGGTPSIQYF
TRBV5-4	TRBJ2-1	16	CASSRFKEDTYNEQFF
TRBV6-2/TRBV6-3	TRBJ2-7	16	CASSYSRGRAGYEQYF
TRBV9	TRBJ2-1	18	CASSVATTSGSPGEGQFF
TRBV28	TRBJ2-7	13	CASSLGQVAQQYF
TRBV27	TRBJ2-3	13	CASSTSITDTQYF
TRBV7-6	TRBJ2-1	14	CASSLAARGNEQFF
TRBV30	TRBJ1-1	12	CAWRGEGTEAFF
TRBV29-1	TRBJ2-2	15	CSVELAGYGSGELFF
TRBV2	TRBJ1-2	13	CASRPQGSYGYTF
TRBV19	TRBJ1-5	13	CASSIEGYQPQHF
TRBV6-6	TRBJ2-3	12	CASSFNTDTQYF
TRBV15	TRBJ2-1	14	CATSKSQGSDEQFF
TRBV7-2	TRBJ2-3	15	CASSSAGRTGDTQYF
TRBV5-1	TRBJ2-2	12	CASSQETGELFF
TRBV28	TRBJ2-7	12	CATLDSSYKQYF